This T cell receptor (beta chain) was documented in a study of T cell responses to AZD1222 COVID-19 vaccine. Notes on the study in general: Sampled repertoires all dated from after the peak T cell response.

J was trimmed by 7 bases and V by 8 bases; bases with no gene match: 8. The CDR3 sequence is 14 residues long. CDR1 and CDR2 (germline): ENHRY, SYGVKD. Using immunoSEQ multiplex PCR, the repertoire was profiled, and TCRdb retains in-frame clones only, with some absent. There are approximately 160,000 clones in the sample; 90% occur only once, and approximately 3% lies in the top ten. Notes on this clone: Its target is not known.

The V and J genes are TRBV10-3 and TRBJ2-1, with 10 bases lining up with TRBD2. The clonotype comes from an adult in good health. Sample: peripheral blood, taken on day 0 of AZD1222 vaccination. This CDR3 reads CAIRVSGGKNEQFF. The CDR3 nucleotides read TGTGCCATCCGGGTTAGCGGGGGGAAAAATGAGCAGTTCTTC.